These 3 T cell receptor beta chains share one sample of origin, sequenced in a study of cytomegalovirus exposure and HLA in healthy donors. Researchers ran the PCR with 60 Vbeta and 13 Jbeta primers. The repertoire was sequenced with immunoSEQ multiplex PCR; TCRdb's copy has only in-frame clones and lacks some. The repertoire holds fewer than 200,000 clones, with around 82% as singletons. The source material was PBMCs. Receptors originate from a man between 40 and 49 years old in good health and CMV-seropositive.

The CDR3 reads CASTPSSFEAFF. CDR3 DNA: TGTGCCAGCACCCCGTCCTCGTTTGAAGCTTTCTTT. This chain joins TRBV6-6 and TRBJ1-1; D is uncertain. Germline CDR1 MNHNY, CDR2 SVGAGI (reference sequence). Trimming removed 7 bases from V and 7 bases from J, with 13 bases in between. This CDR3 has 12 residues.

The V gene is TRBV7-6, the J gene TRBJ2-3; possibly TRBD2 for D (5 bases). CDR1 and CDR2 (germline): SGHVS, FNYEAQ. Between the trimmed V and J ends, which lost 1 base and 0 bases, there was a span of 17 bases. This CDR3 is built from 18 residues. The DNA of the CDR3 is TGTGCCAGCAGCTTAGGGGCTTCCGGGGTCTGGAGCACAGATACGCAGTATTTT. Translating gives CASSLGASGVWSTDTQYF.

The V and J genes are TRBV9 and TRBJ2-1, with 10 bases lining up with TRBD2. With V trimmed by 0 bases and J by 10 bases, 7 bases remained unmatched. CDR3 length equals 15 residues. Germline CDR1 reads SGDLS; CDR2 reads YYNGEE. CDR3 nucleotide sequence: TGTGCCAGCAGCGTAGCTCCTAGCGGGAGTGGCGAGCAGTTCTTC. Translated, it gives CASSVAPSGSGEQFF.